Shown below are 30 T cell receptor beta chains from a single sample sequenced in a study of identical twins. A single record per CDR3 protein comes from TCRdb applying MiXCR to the 5' RACE reads. Of around 500,000 distinct CDR3 sequences in the sample, approximately 15% are singletons; the top ten hold around 0.57%. These data were likewise used in another study, on yellow fever vaccine responses in identical twins.

The source material was CD4+ T cells sorted from blood. These receptors originate from a woman between 18 and 29 years old in good health.

Ten or more counts support this clonotype. The chain has TRBV5-1 and TRBJ2-5; D might be TRBD2 (6 bases). Germline V lookup: CDR1 SGHRS, CDR2 YFSETQ. The V and J ends lost 1 base and 1 base respectively, with 20 bases between them. This CDR3 has 18 residues. The CDR3 bases are TGCGCCAGCAGCTTGTTACCTAGCGCCTTCGGTTCCCAAGAGACCCAGTACTTC. Its protein product is CASSLLPSAFGSQETQYF.

The chain uses TRBV7-9 and TRBJ2-1, with 10 bases aligning to TRBD2. Looked up from germline, CDR1 is SEHNR and CDR2 is FQNEAQ (reference sequence). V shed 5 bases and J 7 bases; nucleotides not matched to a gene: 5. The CDR3 sequence is 14 residues long. CDR3 loop: CASSRQLAGNEQFF. The CDR3, as DNA: TGTGCCAGCAGCCGGCAACTAGCGGGAAATGAGCAGTTCTTC. Full variable domain (missing parts from reference TRBV7-9 and TRBJ2-1): DTGVSQNPRHKITKRGQNVTFRCDPISEHNRLYWYRQTLGQGPEFLTYFQNEAQLEKSRLLSDRFSAERPKGSFSTLEIQRTEQGDSAMYLCASSRQLAGNEQFFGPGTRLTVL.

In this sample, this clonotype turned up a few times. V usage is TRBV6-2 or TRBV6-3 and J usage is TRBJ2-7; the D gene is possibly TRBD2 (5 bases). The ends were cut back, 7 bases at V and 0 bases at J, with 13 bases in the middle. Germline V gene sequence: CDR1 MNHEY, CDR2 SVGEGT. The CDR3 is 14 amino acids. The CDR3 loop reads CASTKGLASYEQYF. In DNA form, the CDR3 reads TGTGCCAGCACCAAAGGTCTAGCCTCCTACGAGCAGTACTTC.

The chain carries TRBV20-1 and TRBJ2-7, with 12 bases identical to TRBD2. Germline V gene data show CDR1 as DFQATT and CDR2 as SNEGSKA (reference sequence). V gave up 6 bases and J gave up 2 bases; unmatched junction bases: 20. This CDR3 is 19 amino acids long. CDR3 bases: TGCAGTGCCCTTCCCACCCCGGGACTAGCGGGTAGGATCCCCTACGAGCAGTACTTC. This gives the protein CSALPTPGLAGRIPYEQYF.

The chain links TRBV2 to TRBJ2-5; 11 bases are shared with TRBD2. Germline lookup yields CDR1 SNHLY and CDR2 FYNNEI. J was trimmed by 2 bases and V by 1 base; bases with no gene match: 3. CDR3 length: 16 residues. The chain's CDR3 is CASSEVGTSGQETQYF. CDR3 coding DNA: TGTGCCAGCAGTGAAGTGGGGACTAGCGGACAAGAGACCCAGTACTTC.

The J gene is TRBJ1-1, the V gene TRBV29-1, with 8 bases aligning to TRBD1. This CDR3 is 13 amino acids long. Germline V lookup: CDR1 SQVTM, CDR2 ANQGSEA. The V and J ends lost 6 bases and 1 base, in that order; junction bases with no gene match: 4. CDR3 sequence reads: CSVTDRANTEAFF. The CDR3 coding sequence is TGCAGCGTGACGGACAGGGCGAACACTGAAGCTTTCTTT.

The chain links TRBV11-2 to TRBJ2-7; 8 bases are shared with TRBD1. This CDR3 is 16 amino acids long. V lost 0 bases to trimming and J lost 9 bases; unmatched junction nucleotides: 13. From germline, CDR1 is SGHAT and CDR2 FQNNGV. In nucleotides, the CDR3 is TGTGCCAGCAGCTTAGATCTTTCAGGGGGCGGTAAAAGGCAGTACTTC. The encoded protein is CASSLDLSGGGKRQYF.

This clonotype appeared a few times. The chain couples TRBV20-1 to TRBJ2-2; TRBD1 is a possible D gene (5 bases). There are 14 residues in the CDR3. From germline, CDR1 is DFQATT and CDR2 SNEGSKA (reference sequence). V was cut by 3 bases and J by 2 bases, with 10 bases left in between. CDR3 residues: CSASRGYNTGELFF. In DNA, the CDR3 is TGCAGTGCTAGTAGGGGCTACAACACCGGGGAGCTGTTTTTT.

This clonotype was detected many times. The V call is TRBV4-2, the J call TRBJ2-7; 7 bases map to TRBD1. Looked up from germline, CDR1 is LGHNA and CDR2 is YNFKEQ. The CDR3 is made up of 15 amino acids. After removal of 0 bases from V and 2 bases from J, the junction contained 4 bases not matched to a gene. The CDR3 DNA reads as TGTGCCAGCAGCCAAGATCCAGGGGGTGCCTACGAGCAGTACTTC. It translates to CASSQDPGGAYEQYF.

The rearrangement uses TRBV11-2 and TRBJ2-3; 7 bases line up with TRBD2. The length of the CDR3 is 16 residues. Germline CDR1 SGHAT, CDR2 FQNNGV. Trimming cost V 0 bases and J 2 bases; bases outside gene matches: 5. CDR3 residues: CASSLDLTSATDTQYF. The CDR3 nucleotides read TGTGCCAGCAGCTTAGACCTTACTAGCGCCACAGATACGCAGTATTTT.

V is TRBV6-1 and J is TRBJ2-7; 7 bases line up with TRBD2. The CDR3 covers 14 residues. V was pared by 6 bases and J by 4 bases, with 9 bases of the junction left unmatched. Germline-derived CDR1 and CDR2 are MNHNS and SASEGT. In DNA, the CDR3 is TGTGCCAGCAGGGCTAGACAGCGGGGATACGAGCAGTACTTC. As protein: CASRARQRGYEQYF.

This clonotype was detected ten times or more. The chain links TRBV3-1 to TRBJ2-1, with 16 bases that match TRBD2. Germline V gene data show CDR1 as LGHDT and CDR2 as YNNKEL (reference sequence). Trimming removed 6 bases from V and 8 bases from J; junction bases left unmatched: 4. This CDR3 contains 15 residues. The CDR3 here is CASRPGTSGGDEQFF. The CDR3 coding sequence is TGTGCCAGCAGACCCGGGACTAGCGGGGGGGATGAGCAGTTCTTC.

This clonotype was seen a handful of times. The chain links TRBV21-1 to TRBJ2-7; TRBD2, the table's D call, lacks a check against the DNA. TRBV21-1 is marked as a pseudogene. The CDR3 runs to 17 residues. The chain's CDR3 is CASSKRKGRESPYEQYF. DNA for the CDR3: TGTGCCAGCAGCAAACGTAAGGGACGGGAGTCCCCCTACGAGCAGTACTTC.

The chain has TRBV7-6 and TRBJ2-1; tentative D call: TRBD1 (6 bases). CDR3 length: 15 residues. Germline V gives CDR1 SGHVS, CDR2 FNYEAQ. V was cut by 4 bases and J by 0 bases, with 10 bases left in between. The CDR3 nucleotides are TGTGCCAGCAGCTCCGGGACACCCTCCTACAATGAGCAGTTCTTC. This sequence encodes CASSSGTPSYNEQFF.

This clonotype appeared many times. The chain is built from TRBV5-1 and TRBJ1-5; 7 positions match TRBD1. The CDR3 loop spans 15 amino acids. Trimming took 0 bases from V and 5 from J; bases not matched to a gene: 5. Germline-derived CDR1 and CDR2 are SGHRS and YFSETQ. Here the CDR3 DNA reads TGCGCCAGCAGCTTGGGGGACAGCGACTATCAGCCCCAGCATTTT. As protein: CASSLGDSDYQPQHF.

This clonotype occurred a few times. The chain's CDR3 is CSARVIGAKHNEQFF. The CDR3 region has the DNA TGCAGTGCTAGAGTAATCGGGGCCAAGCACAATGAGCAGTTCTTC. This rearrangement joins TRBV20-1 to TRBJ2-1; possibly TRBD1 or TRBD2 for D (5 bases each). CDR3 size: 15 residues. Per the germline V gene, CDR1 is DFQATT and CDR2 is SNEGSKA (reference sequence). V was pared by 1 base and J by 5 bases, with 15 bases between.

The chain combines TRBV5-1 with TRBJ2-2; 11 bases align to TRBD2. This CDR3 spans 17 amino acids. Unmatched junction bases numbered 10, after V lost 4 bases and J lost 5 bases. Germline-derived CDR1 and CDR2 are SGHRS and YFSETQ. CDR3 in DNA: TGCGCCAGCAGCCAGTCCCTAGCGGGAGGTCGGACCGGGGAGCTGTTTTTT. The encoded protein is CASSQSLAGGRTGELFF.

This clonotype was seen ten or more times. The chain is built from TRBV5-1 and TRBJ1-1; D call uncertain. V lost 4 bases, J lost 1 base, and 20 bases lay in between. The V gene's germline CDR1 is SGHRS and CDR2 YFSETQ. The CDR3 is made up of 17 amino acids. In DNA, the CDR3 is TGCGCCAGCAGCCCCCGCCCGGGTGGGAATACGAACACTGAAGCTTTCTTT. Its translation is CASSPRPGGNTNTEAFF.

The chain recombines TRBV6-5 with TRBJ2-7; 11 bases map to TRBD1. V shed 4 bases, J shed 2 bases, and the junction held 4 bases outside the gene matches. CDR1 MNHEY and CDR2 SVGAGI come from the germline V gene. CDR3 length: 15 residues. In DNA form, the CDR3 reads TGTGCCAGCAGTTCTCCGGGACAGGGGGCCTACGAGCAGTACTTC. It specifies CASSSPGQGAYEQYF.

This clonotype was seen a handful of times. The V gene is TRBV20-1, the J gene TRBJ2-5, with a tentative D call TRBD2 (6 bases). The CDR3 totals 14 residues. Germline V gene sequence: CDR1 DFQATT, CDR2 SNEGSKA (reference sequence). V dropped 0 bases and J dropped 5 bases, with 13 bases sitting between them. CDR3 bases: TGCAGTGCTAGAGATGTCGGGAGCACCGAGACCCAGTACTTC. As protein: CSARDVGSTETQYF.

The J gene is TRBJ2-7, the V gene TRBV28; TRBD2 agrees at 12 bases. V trimming: 3 bases; J trimming: 6 bases; junction bases outside the gene matches: 6. The germline CDR1 and CDR2 sequences are MDHEN and SYDVKM. The CDR3 runs to 15 residues. The CDR3 region has the DNA TGTGCCAGCAGTTTTAGGGCTAGCGGGAGGGTCGAGCAGTACTTC. It yields the protein CASSFRASGRVEQYF.

V usage is TRBV7-2 and J usage is TRBJ2-3, with D hard to call. Germline V gene lookup returns CDR1 SGHTA and CDR2 FQGNSA. Trimming stripped 4 bases from V and 0 bases from J, with 17 bases between. This CDR3 is 17 amino acids long. CDR3 in DNA: TGTGCCAGCAGCTCCCCGCGCCGGTTTTTGAGCACAGATACGCAGTATTTT. This encodes CASSSPRRFLSTDTQYF.

This clonotype was observed a few times. The gene calls are TRBV3-1 and TRBJ2-5; D may correspond to TRBD1 or TRBD2 (5 bases each). Germline V gene lookup returns CDR1 LGHDT and CDR2 YNNKEL (reference sequence). Trimming removed 6 bases at V and 5 bases at J, with 22 bases between. The CDR3 extends over 16 amino acids. CDR3 coding DNA: TGTGCCAGCAGAGCGAAGGGGCTAGCATCTTGGGAGACCCAGTACTTC. Protein: CASRAKGLASWETQYF.

This clonotype was found a few times. One junction end does not reproduce the germline sequence, and a read error may be involved. The V call is TRBV19, the J call TRBJ2-4, with 8 bases identical to TRBD1. Per germline, CDR1 LNHDA and CDR2 SQIVND (reference sequence). The CDR3 consists of 11 residues. The CDR3 nucleotides read TGTGCCAGTAGTATCTCGGGACAGGTATCCTTC. Translating gives CASSISGQVSF. Combining the CDR3 with reference TRBV19 and TRBJ2-4 gives the whole variable domain DGGITQSPKYLFRKEGQNVTLSCEQNLNHDAMYWYRQDPGQGLRLIYYSQIVNDFQKGDIAEGYSVSREKKESFPLTVTSAQKNPTAFYLCASSISGQVSFGAGTRLSVL.

This clonotype came up a few times. The chain couples TRBV12-3 or TRBV12-4 to TRBJ1-4; no definite D call. Trimming cost V 3 bases and J 4 bases, with 6 bases left between them. The CDR3 has 13 residues. As DNA, the CDR3 is TGTGCCAGCAGTTTGTTCGGTAATGAAAAACTGTTTTTT. This encodes CASSLFGNEKLFF.

V gene TRBV6-5 combines with J gene TRBJ2-7; 12 bases align to TRBD2. The CDR3 consists of 19 residues. In germline, CDR1 is MNHEY, CDR2 SVGAGI. Trimming at V came to 1 base and at J to 0 bases, leaving 10 bases not matched to a gene. The CDR3 here is CASSYLRPLAGGTSYEQYF. CDR3 nucleotides: TGTGCCAGCAGTTACTTACGGCCTCTAGCGGGGGGGACCTCCTACGAGCAGTACTTC.

This clonotype was recorded a few times. The CDR3 protein is CASSYSTQRPYEQYF. Here the CDR3 DNA reads TGTGCCAGCAGTTACTCGACCCAGAGGCCCTACGAGCAGTACTTC. J is TRBJ2-7 and V is TRBV6-5; D gene uncertain. The length of the CDR3 is 15 residues. Trimming took off 0 bases at V and 2 bases at J, with 11 bases between the two ends. Germline loops: CDR1 MNHEY, CDR2 SVGAGI.

This clonotype was counted a few times. The chain combines TRBV3-1 with TRBJ2-5; 9 nucleotides agree with TRBD1. The length of the CDR3 is 15 residues. Germline V gene lookup returns CDR1 LGHDT and CDR2 YNNKEL (reference sequence). V shed 2 bases, J shed 7 bases, and the junction held 8 bases outside the gene matches. CDR3 DNA sequence: TGTGCCAGCAGCCAATTGGACAGGGGATTTGGGACCCAGTACTTC. Its protein product is CASSQLDRGFGTQYF.

In DNA form, the CDR3 reads TGTGCCAGCAGTTACTCAGCTAGCGGGGGAGATACGCAGTATTTT. It yields the protein CASSYSASGGDTQYF. This rearrangement joins TRBV6-5 to TRBJ2-3; 10 nucleotides agree with TRBD2. Germline-derived CDR1 and CDR2 are MNHEY and SVGAGI. CDR3 length equals 15 residues. V was pared by 0 bases and J by 5 bases, with 2 bases of the junction left unmatched.

In this sample, this clonotype turned up many times. This chain links TRBV12-5 with TRBJ1-2; unclear D gene. The ends were cut back, 1 base at V and 2 bases at J, with 8 bases in the middle. CDR1 is LGHNT, CDR2 FRNRAP, per germline. The CDR3 length is 14 residues. The CDR3 here is CASGLGGKNYGYTF. CDR3 DNA: TGTGCTAGTGGTTTGGGGGGTAAGAACTATGGCTACACCTTC.